The TCR beta chain described here comes from a study of OX40 agonist ivuxolimab in advanced cancers. Study-wide context: Ivuxolimab, an agonist antibody against OX40 (CD134), was given to patients.

The data were produced by immunoSEQ multiplex PCR, yet TCRdb's version contains in-frame clones alone and is incomplete. The sample lists 50,000 to 60,000 clones; approximately 83% were seen once. The CDR3 spans 13 residues. The V and J ends lost 7 bases and 6 bases respectively, with 12 bases between them. Germline lookup yields CDR1 MNHNY and CDR2 SVGAGI (reference sequence). The source of this sequence is an adult with an advanced solid tumor such as melanoma, head and neck, liver or kidney cancer. Sequencing was performed on CD4+ or CD8+ T cells sorted from blood, taken in a trial of the OX40 agonist ivuxolimab. The V call is TRBV6-6, the J call TRBJ2-2; the D is unclear. In nucleotides, the CDR3 is TGTGCCAGCATGCTCGGAGAGCCCGGGGAGCTGTTTTTT. Its protein is CASMLGEPGELFF.